These 22 T cell receptor beta chains share one sample of origin, sequenced in a study of molecular identifiers for immune sequencing clone quantification. Using its own MiXCR run on the PCR reads, TCRdb lists one record per CDR3 protein. Among about 640,000 distinct CDR3 sequences listed, 20% were seen once. The specimen was naive CD8+ T cells from blood, with Jurkat cell RNA spiked in. The subset here: FACS-sorted CD8+CD4-CCR7+CD45RA+ naive T cells. These receptors were taken from a human donor in good health. Some libraries in this study had Jurkat cell RNA spiked in.

This clonotype was recorded only once. This may be a read error: a much more frequent sequence differs by one nucleotide. This sequence joins TRBV7-9 and TRBJ2-2; 10 bases match TRBD1. The length of the CDR3 is 16 residues. Looked up from germline, CDR1 is SEHNR and CDR2 is FQNEAQ (reference sequence). The DNA for the CDR3 is TGTGCCAGCAGCTTACCGACAGGGGGCGACACCGGGGGGCTGTTTTTT. It specifies CASSLPTGGDTGGLFF.

This clonotype has ten or more counts. This chain connects TRBV27 to TRBJ2-1, with a possible D match to TRBD2 (7 bases). This CDR3 is 15 amino acids long. The V end was cut by 2 bases, the J end by 6 bases, with 14 bases between. Germline values: CDR1 MNHEY, CDR2 SMNVEV (reference sequence). CDR3 DNA: TGTGCCAGCAGTTTAGCGGGGGCCCTTCCCAATGAGCAGTTCTTC. Protein sequence: CASSLAGALPNEQFF.

To note about this clonotype: Since a much larger clone is just one base distant, this may be a read error. This rearrangement joins TRBV6-4 to TRBJ2-3, with 9 positions matching TRBD2. Trimming at V came to 0 bases and at J to 2 bases, leaving 6 bases not matched to a gene. CDR1 is MRHNA, CDR2 SNTAGT, per germline. This CDR3 has 17 residues. In DNA, the CDR3 is TGTGCCAGCAGTGACTCCCTAGCGGGGAGACTCACAGATACGCAGTATTTT. Its translation: CASSDSLAGRLTDTQYF.

This clonotype was counted many times. The genes are TRBV6-5 and TRBJ2-7, with D perhaps TRBD1 (5 bases). V dropped 6 bases and J dropped 1 base, with 16 bases sitting between them. The CDR3 runs to 15 residues. Germline V gene lookup returns CDR1 MNHEY and CDR2 SVGAGI. The CDR3 loop is CASRETLDTSYEQYF. CDR3 bases: TGTGCCAGCAGGGAGACTTTGGACACATCCTACGAGCAGTACTTC.

There are many counts of this clonotype. This chain uses TRBV18 with TRBJ2-1, with 7 bases fitting TRBD2. The germline V gene has CDR1 KGHSH and CDR2 LQKENI. Trimming removed 0 bases from V and 10 bases from J; junction bases left unmatched: 3. The CDR3 runs to 13 residues. CDR3 DNA: TGTGCCAGCTCACCACCACCGGGACTAGAGCAGTTCTTC. Translation: CASSPPPGLEQFF. Filled out from reference TRBV18 and TRBJ2-1, the complete variable domain reads NAGVMQNPRHLVRRRGQEARLRCSPMKGHSHVYWYRQLPEEGLKFMVYLQKENIIDESGMPKERFSAEFPKEGPSILRIQQVVRGDSAAYFCASSPPPGLEQFFGPGTRLTVL.

The rearrangement uses TRBV19 and TRBJ2-7, with D perhaps TRBD1 (6 bases). The CDR3 has 17 amino acids. Deletions cut 0 bases from V and 3 bases from J, with 18 bases between. The V gene's germline CDR1 is LNHDA and CDR2 SQIVND (reference sequence). The chain's CDR3 is CASSIDYAGTPLYEQYF. CDR3 bases: TGTGCCAGTAGTATAGATTACGCAGGGACACCTCTCTACGAGCAGTACTTC. Based on the CDR3 plus reference TRBV19 and TRBJ2-7, the full variable domain is DGGITQSPKYLFRKEGQNVTLSCEQNLNHDAMYWYRQDPGQGLRLIYYSQIVNDFQKGDIAEGYSVSREKKESFPLTVTSAQKNPTAFYLCASSIDYAGTPLYEQYFGPGTRLTVT.

In the case of this clonotype: A much larger clone is a single base away; this may be a read error. This chain uses TRBV3-1 with TRBJ2-3; no clear D gene. The V and J ends lost 1 base and 8 bases respectively, with 16 bases between them. There are 15 residues in the CDR3. Per germline, CDR1 LGHDT and CDR2 YNNKEL (reference sequence). Written as DNA, the CDR3 is TGTGCCAGCAGCCAAGCGGCGGCCCACATCGGTACGCAGTATTTT. Translation: CASSQAAAHIGTQYF.

This clonotype was found many times. The J gene is TRBJ1-5, the V gene TRBV6-6; D is uncertain. The ends were cut back, 2 bases at V and 3 bases at J, with 11 bases in the middle. The germline gives CDR1 MNHNY, CDR2 SVGAGI (reference sequence). This CDR3 region has 15 residues. DNA for the CDR3: TGTGCCAGCAGTTACAACGGCGGTTCCAATCAGCCCCAGCATTTT. Protein product: CASSYNGGSNQPQHF.

The chain recombines TRBV6-5 with TRBJ2-7; D unresolved. The CDR3 covers 16 residues. V was clipped by 6 bases and J by 3 bases, with 21 bases between them. Germline V gives CDR1 MNHEY, CDR2 SVGAGI. Written as DNA, the CDR3 is TGTGCCAGCAGGACGACCGACTTAGGGTTCGGCTACGAGCAGTACTTC. It specifies CASRTTDLGFGYEQYF.

This clonotype came up a few times. The CDR3 DNA is TGTGCCACTCCAACCAATCGAAGCCACGGGACAAGGGCCAGAAGCTCCTATAATTCACCCCTCCACTTT. Protein: CATPTNRSHGTRARSSYNSPLHF. This rearrangement joins TRBV27 to TRBJ1-6; the D gene is possibly TRBD1 (6 bases). The CDR3 contains 23 residues. The V gene's germline CDR1 is MNHEY and CDR2 SMNVEV (reference sequence). The V end was cut by 10 bases, the J end by 0 bases, with 37 bases between.

Ten or more counts support this clonotype. This sequence joins TRBV20-1 and TRBJ1-2, with D tentatively TRBD1 (5 bases). CDR3 length: 17 residues. The V gene's germline CDR1 is DFQATT and CDR2 SNEGSKA (reference sequence). Trimming took 0 bases from V and 6 from J, leaving 23 bases between them. This CDR3 is CSARDLVREAVFNGYTF. The CDR3 DNA reads as TGCAGTGCTAGAGATTTAGTCAGGGAGGCAGTATTTAATGGCTACACCTTC.

This clonotype showed up many times. This chain joins TRBV30 and TRBJ1-1; unclear D gene. Germline V CDR1 and CDR2: GTSNPN, SVGIG (reference sequence). This CDR3 has 14 residues. The V end lost 0 bases, the J end lost 5 bases, and 13 bases lay between the germline ends. Here the CDR3 reads CAWSVPGSRTEAFF. DNA of the CDR3: TGTGCCTGGAGTGTACCGGGGTCGCGAACTGAAGCTTTCTTT.

This clonotype was counted many times. The genes are TRBV4-1 and TRBJ2-7; 8 bases agree with TRBD2. Per the germline V gene, CDR1 is MGHRA and CDR2 is YSYEKL. CDR3 length: 16 residues. Losses at the gene ends were 0 bases for V and 1 base for J; bases not matched to a gene: 5. CDR3 sequence reads: CASSQDGAGESYEQYF. The CDR3, as DNA: TGCGCCAGCAGCCAAGATGGAGCGGGGGAGTCCTACGAGCAGTACTTC.

This clonotype was detected many times. V gene TRBV7-6 combines with J gene TRBJ2-7, with 7 bases lining up with TRBD1. This CDR3 is built from 12 residues. J was trimmed by 7 bases and V by 5 bases; bases with no gene match: 5. Germline CDR1 SGHVS, CDR2 FNYEAQ. CDR3 amino acids: CASSQTGLEQYF. For the CDR3, the DNA is TGTGCCAGCAGCCAGACAGGGCTGGAGCAGTACTTC.

This clonotype was observed many times. This chain's CDR3 is CASSAETGLYSGNTIYF. The CDR3 coding sequence is TGTGCCAGCAGCGCGGAGACAGGACTTTACTCTGGAAACACCATATATTTT. The chain carries TRBV9 and TRBJ1-3, with a weak D call TRBD1 (6 bases). The germline gives CDR1 SGDLS, CDR2 YYNGEE. The germline V and J ends were trimmed by 3 bases and 0 bases, with 16 bases remaining between them. This CDR3 is built from 17 residues.

The gene calls are TRBV27 and TRBJ2-7; 10 bases fit TRBD2. CDR1 MNHEY and CDR2 SMNVEV come from the germline V gene (reference sequence). The CDR3 runs 16 residues. V dropped 5 bases and J dropped 2; count of bases not matched to a gene: 9. Written as DNA, the CDR3 is TGTGCCAGCAGTACATCCGGGACTAGCGTAACCTACGAGCAGTACTTC. Protein sequence: CASSTSGTSVTYEQYF.

The chain carries TRBV7-6 and TRBJ2-1; D may correspond to TRBD1 or TRBD2 (6 bases each). There are 15 residues in the CDR3. Trimming shortened V by 5 bases and J by 2 bases, and 13 bases separated the two germline ends. From germline, CDR1 is SGHVS and CDR2 FNYEAQ. The CDR3 loop reads CASSQGGPPYNEQFF. The CDR3 DNA reads as TGTGCCAGCAGCCAAGGGGGGCCGCCCTACAATGAGCAGTTCTTC.

Points on this clonotype: An end of the junction differs from the germline gene, which may be a read error. The V and J genes are TRBV20-1 and TRBJ1-2, with 7 bases aligning to TRBD1. Germline V CDR1 and CDR2: DFQATT, SNEGSKA (reference sequence). The CDR3 runs to 13 residues. CDR3 in amino acids: CSALDRNNYSYTF. For the CDR3, the DNA is TGCAGTGCATTGGACAGGAACAACTATAGCTACACCTTC.

V usage is TRBV25-1 and J usage is TRBJ1-5, with D possibly being TRBD1 (5 bases). The V gene's germline CDR1 is MGHDK and CDR2 SYGVNS. The CDR3 loop spans 14 amino acids. Trimming stripped 6 bases from V and 6 bases from J, with 15 bases between. CDR3 region: CASSQGGPSQPQHF. In DNA form, the CDR3 reads TGTGCCAGCAGCCAGGGAGGGCCCAGTCAGCCCCAGCATTTT.

This clonotype was counted at least ten times. This rearrangement joins TRBV27 to TRBJ2-7; 9 bases are a match to TRBD1. CDR3 length equals 15 residues. The ends lost 5 bases at V and 7 bases at J; junction bases unmatched: 12. Germline V gives CDR1 MNHEY, CDR2 SMNVEV (reference sequence). CDR3 bases: TGTGCCAGCAGTCTGACCGGGACAGGGTCTTTGGAGCAGTACTTC. Its protein product is CASSLTGTGSLEQYF.

This clonotype was seen a handful of times. V usage is TRBV5-1 and J usage is TRBJ2-7, with 9 bases aligning to TRBD1. CDR3 length: 16 amino acids. The V and J ends lost 1 base and 3 bases, in that order; junction bases with no gene match: 8. Germline V CDR1 and CDR2: SGHRS, YFSETQ. This chain's CDR3 is CASSLIPGQGFYEQYF. The CDR3 bases are TGCGCCAGCAGCTTGATACCGGGACAGGGTTTCTACGAGCAGTACTTC.

About this clonotype itself: A much larger clone differs by one base, so this may be a read error. The J gene is TRBJ1-1, the V gene TRBV6-2 or TRBV6-3, with no clear D. The CDR3 has 13 residues. CDR1 and CDR2 from the germline V gene are MNHEY and SVGEGT. Written as DNA, the CDR3 is TGTGCCAGCAGTTACACGGAGGTGACTGAAGCTTCCTTT. It encodes CASSYTEVTEASF.